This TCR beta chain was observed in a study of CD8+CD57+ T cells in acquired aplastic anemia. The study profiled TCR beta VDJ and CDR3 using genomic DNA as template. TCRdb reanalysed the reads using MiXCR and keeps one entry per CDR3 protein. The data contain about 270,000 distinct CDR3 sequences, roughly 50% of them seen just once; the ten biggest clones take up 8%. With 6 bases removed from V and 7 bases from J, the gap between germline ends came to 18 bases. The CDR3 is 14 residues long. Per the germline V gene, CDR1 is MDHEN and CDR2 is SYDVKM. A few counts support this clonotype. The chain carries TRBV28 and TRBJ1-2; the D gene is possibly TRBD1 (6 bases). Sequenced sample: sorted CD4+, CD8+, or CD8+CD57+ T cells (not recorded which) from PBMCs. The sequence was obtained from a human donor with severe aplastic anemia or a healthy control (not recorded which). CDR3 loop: CASSPPTGRGGYTF. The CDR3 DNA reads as TGTGCCAGCAGCCCCCCTACAGGGAGGGGTGGCTACACCTTC.